The 6 T cell receptor beta chains below were found in one sample sequenced in a study of T-cell reconstitution after alpha-beta-depleted transplantation in children. Molecular barcoding with unique molecular identifiers was used for the TCRbeta library. TCRdb analysed the PCR reads with MiXCR anew, one entry per CDR3 protein. The sample shows 200,000 to 300,000 distinct CDR3 sequences, approximately 12% of them seen only once. Specimen: PBMCs from the stem cell graft donor, collected from the stem cell graft. The receptors here all came from a human donor who donated a stem cell graft to a child with acute lymphoblastic leukemia.

This clonotype was found many times. This chain joins TRBV20-1 and TRBJ1-2; 11 positions agree with TRBD1. This CDR3 has 14 residues. V was clipped by 5 bases and J by 4 bases; unmatched bases: 6. The germline CDR1 and CDR2 sequences are DFQATT and SNEGSKA (reference sequence). The CDR3 DNA reads TGCAGTGCTTGGACAGGGGGCGCCTCCTATGGCTACACCTTC. It is translated as CSAWTGGASYGYTF.

This clonotype was found many times. V usage is TRBV5-1 and J usage is TRBJ2-2; D is possibly TRBD2 (7 bases). CDR3 length equals 14 residues. CDR1 is SGHRS and CDR2 is YFSETQ in the germline V gene. V lost 6 bases, J lost 6 bases, and 15 bases lay in between. The chain's CDR3 is CASIPAGAPGELFF. DNA of the CDR3: TGCGCCAGCATCCCGGCGGGGGCCCCCGGGGAGCTGTTTTTT. Full variable domain (missing parts from reference TRBV5-1 and TRBJ2-2): KAGVTQTPRYLIKTRGQQVTLSCSPISGHRSVSWYQQTPGQGLQFLFEYFSETQRNKGNFPGRFSGRQFSNSRSEMNVSTLELGDSALYLCASIPAGAPGELFFGEGSRLTVL.

This clonotype was observed at least ten times. This rearrangement joins TRBV20-1 to TRBJ1-1, with 9 bases matching TRBD1. The CDR3 runs 16 residues. CDR1 DFQATT and CDR2 SNEGSKA come from the germline V gene (reference sequence). The CDR3 nucleotides read TGCAGCGCCACTCATTTCACAGGGGGCTGGGGCACTGAAGCTTTCTTT. Its translation: CSATHFTGGWGTEAFF.

This clonotype came up many times. The gene calls are TRBV12-3 or TRBV12-4 and TRBJ1-1; maybe TRBD1 (5 bases). This CDR3 is built from 15 residues. Trimming removed 5 bases from V and 0 bases from J, with 13 bases in between. The CDR3 DNA reads TGTGCCAGCAGTCGAAGGACATTTATGAACACTGAAGCTTTCTTT. This encodes CASSRRTFMNTEAFF.

This clonotype was seen ten or more times. V gene TRBV28 combines with J gene TRBJ2-1; 7 bases map to TRBD2. The CDR3 has 13 residues. V shed 7 bases and J 2 bases; nucleotides not matched to a gene: 2. Germline assignment: CDR1 MDHEN and CDR2 SYDVKM. The CDR3 DNA reads TGTGCCAGCACGAGCGGGGCCTACAATGAGCAGTTCTTC. Translating it yields CASTSGAYNEQFF.

Concerning this clonotype: A much larger clone lies a single base off, so this may be a read error. In DNA, the CDR3 is TGCAGTGCCCCGGGACAGGGTCCAGAGACCCAGTACTTC. This sequence encodes CSAPGQGPETQYF. The V gene is TRBV20-1, the J gene TRBJ2-5, with 9 nucleotides matching TRBD1. In germline, CDR1 is DFQATT, CDR2 SNEGSKA (reference sequence). There are 13 residues in the CDR3. The junction had 6 bases not matched to a gene; V was cut back by 6 bases and J by 4 bases.